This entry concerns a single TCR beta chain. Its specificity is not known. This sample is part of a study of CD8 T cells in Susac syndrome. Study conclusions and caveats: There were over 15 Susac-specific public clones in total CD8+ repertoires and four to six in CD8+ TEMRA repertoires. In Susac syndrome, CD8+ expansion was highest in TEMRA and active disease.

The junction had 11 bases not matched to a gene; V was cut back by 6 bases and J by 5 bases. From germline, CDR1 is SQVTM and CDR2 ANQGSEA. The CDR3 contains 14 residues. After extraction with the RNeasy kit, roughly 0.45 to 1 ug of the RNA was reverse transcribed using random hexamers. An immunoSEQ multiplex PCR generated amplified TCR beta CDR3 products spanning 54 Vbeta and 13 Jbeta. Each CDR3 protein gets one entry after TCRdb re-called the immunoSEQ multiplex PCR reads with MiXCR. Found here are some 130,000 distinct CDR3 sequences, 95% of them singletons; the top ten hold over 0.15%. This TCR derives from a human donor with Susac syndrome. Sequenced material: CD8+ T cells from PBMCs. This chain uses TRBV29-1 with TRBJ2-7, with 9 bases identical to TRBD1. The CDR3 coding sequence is TGCAGCGTCATATCGGGACAGGGTACGGACGAGCAGTACTTC. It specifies CSVISGQGTDEQYF.